These 4 T cell receptor beta chains were sequenced from one sample in a study of CD8+ T cells in alopecia areata. After isolation, RNA underwent reverse transcription to generate cDNA as the sequencing template. This table comes from immunoSEQ multiplex PCR, and its TCRdb copy is limited to in-frame clones, with some not included. The sample includes 110,000 or so clones, 55% to 65% of them seen just once. Sequencing input: CD4+ T cells sorted from blood. The receptors were sampled from a human donor in good health.

V is TRBV19 and J is TRBJ1-1, with 11 bases aligning to TRBD1. After removal of 3 bases from V and 3 bases from J, the junction contained 3 bases not matched to a gene. Germline values: CDR1 LNHDA, CDR2 SQIVND (reference sequence). The CDR3 is 15 amino acids. As DNA, the CDR3 is TGTGCCAGTAGTATTAGGACAGGGGGCTACACTGAAGCTTTCTTT. As protein: CASSIRTGGYTEAFF.

The chain joins TRBV2 to TRBJ2-4; D may be TRBD2 (6 bases). This CDR3 spans 12 amino acids. Trimming removed 8 bases at V and 3 bases at J, with 8 bases between. Germline V gene lookup returns CDR1 SNHLY and CDR2 FYNNEI. CDR3: CASRDFKNIQYF. The CDR3 DNA sequence: TGTGCCAGCCGGGACTTCAAAAACATTCAGTACTTC.

This clone occurred a few times. The chain couples TRBV13 to TRBJ2-3; perhaps D is TRBD1 or TRBD2 (7 bases each). V was clipped by 10 bases and J by 3 bases, with 17 bases between them. The CDR3 totals 14 residues. The germline V gene encodes CDR1 PRHDT and CDR2 FYEKMQ (reference sequence). CDR3 sequence: CATARRGGTDTQYF. For the CDR3, the DNA is TGTGCCACGGCCCGCAGGGGGGGTACAGATACGCAGTATTTT.

This clone came up a few times. The chain uses TRBV28 and TRBJ1-2, with unresolved D. There are 12 residues in the CDR3. Per the germline V gene, CDR1 is MDHEN and CDR2 is SYDVKM. CDR3 bases: TGTGCTTCCAATGGCCACCCCTATGGCTACACCTTC. Amino acid sequence: CASNGHPYGYTF.